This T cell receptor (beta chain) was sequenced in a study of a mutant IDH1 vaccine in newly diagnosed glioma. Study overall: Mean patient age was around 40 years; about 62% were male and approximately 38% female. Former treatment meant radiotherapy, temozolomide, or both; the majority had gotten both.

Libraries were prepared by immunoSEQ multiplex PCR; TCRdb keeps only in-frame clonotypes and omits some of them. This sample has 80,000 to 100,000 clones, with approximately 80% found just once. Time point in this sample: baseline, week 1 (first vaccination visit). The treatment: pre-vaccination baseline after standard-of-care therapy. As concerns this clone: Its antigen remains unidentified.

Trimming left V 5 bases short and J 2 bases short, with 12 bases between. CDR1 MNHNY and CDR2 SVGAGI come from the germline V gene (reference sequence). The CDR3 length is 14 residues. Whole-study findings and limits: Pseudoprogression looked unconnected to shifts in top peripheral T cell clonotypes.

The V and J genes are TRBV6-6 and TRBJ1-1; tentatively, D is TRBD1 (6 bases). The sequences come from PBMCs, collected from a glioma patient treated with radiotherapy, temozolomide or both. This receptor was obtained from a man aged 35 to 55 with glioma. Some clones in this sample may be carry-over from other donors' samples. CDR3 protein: CASSHKGGNTEAFF. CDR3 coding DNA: TGTGCCAGCAGTCATAAAGGGGGTAACACTGAAGCTTTCTTT.